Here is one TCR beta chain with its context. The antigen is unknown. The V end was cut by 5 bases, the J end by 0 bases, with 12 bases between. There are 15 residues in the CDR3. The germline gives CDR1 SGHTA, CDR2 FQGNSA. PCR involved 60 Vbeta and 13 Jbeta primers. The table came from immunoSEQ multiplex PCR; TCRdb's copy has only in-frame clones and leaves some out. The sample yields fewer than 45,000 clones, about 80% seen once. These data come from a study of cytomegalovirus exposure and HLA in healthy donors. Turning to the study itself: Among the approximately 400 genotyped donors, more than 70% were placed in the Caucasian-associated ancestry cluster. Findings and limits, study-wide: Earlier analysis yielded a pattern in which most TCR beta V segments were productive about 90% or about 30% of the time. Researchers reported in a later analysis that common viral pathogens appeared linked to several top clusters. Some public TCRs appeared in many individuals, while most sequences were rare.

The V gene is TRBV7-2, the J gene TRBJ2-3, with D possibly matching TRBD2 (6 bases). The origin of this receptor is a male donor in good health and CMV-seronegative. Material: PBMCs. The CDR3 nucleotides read TGTGCCAGCAGCGCGGACTACCTTAGCACAGATACGCAGTATTTT. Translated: CASSADYLSTDTQYF.